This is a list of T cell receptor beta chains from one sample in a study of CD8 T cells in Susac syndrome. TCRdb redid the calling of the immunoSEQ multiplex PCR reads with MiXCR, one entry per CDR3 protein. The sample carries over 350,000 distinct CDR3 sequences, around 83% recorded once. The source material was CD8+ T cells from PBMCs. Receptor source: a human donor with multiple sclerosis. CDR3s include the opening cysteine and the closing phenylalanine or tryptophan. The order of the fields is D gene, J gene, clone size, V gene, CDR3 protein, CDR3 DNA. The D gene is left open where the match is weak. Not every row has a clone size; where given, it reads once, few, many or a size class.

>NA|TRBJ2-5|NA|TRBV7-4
CATTRTVSGETQYF
TGTGCGACCACCCGAACAGTCTCTGGGGAGACCCAGTACTTC
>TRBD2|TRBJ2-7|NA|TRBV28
CASTLAGVVYEQYF
TGTGCCAGCACCTTAGCGGGAGTTGTTTACGAGCAGTACTTC
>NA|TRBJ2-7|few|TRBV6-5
CASSSDEAYEQYF
TGTGCCAGCAGTTCGGATGAAGCCTACGAGCAGTACTTC
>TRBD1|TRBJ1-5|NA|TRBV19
CASSIEDRNSNQPQHF
TGTGCCAGTAGTATAGAGGACAGGAATAGCAATCAGCCCCAGCATTTT
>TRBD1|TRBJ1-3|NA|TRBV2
CASKDRGVRDTIYF
TGTGCCAGCAAGGACAGGGGGGTTAGAGACACCATATATTTT
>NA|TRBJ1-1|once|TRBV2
CASTEPMEAFF
TGTGCCAGCACCGAACCCATGGAAGCTTTCTTT
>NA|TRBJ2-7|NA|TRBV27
CASSSLGGSNEQYF
TGTGCCAGCAGTTCCCTAGGAGGGTCGAACGAGCAGTACTTC
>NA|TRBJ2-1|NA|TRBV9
CASSVGVGQNNEQFF
TGTGCCAGCAGCGTAGGGGTAGGACAGAACAATGAGCAGTTCTTC
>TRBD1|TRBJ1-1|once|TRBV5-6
CASTWTGAMNTEAFF
TGTGCCAGCACCTGGACAGGGGCCATGAACACTGAAGCTTTCTTT
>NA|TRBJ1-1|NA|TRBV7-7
CASSLNGATEAFF
TGTGCTAGCAGCTTAAACGGCGCCACTGAAGCTTTCTTT
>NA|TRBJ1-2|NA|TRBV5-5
CASSYETGIEYGYTF
TGTGCCAGCAGCTATGAAACAGGGATTGAATATGGCTACACCTTC
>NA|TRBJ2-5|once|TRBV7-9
CASSSVTGQETQYF
TGTGCCAGCAGCTCGGTGACAGGTCAAGAGACCCAGTACTTC
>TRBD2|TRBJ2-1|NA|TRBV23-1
CASSQSWEREGSPCLSYSYNEQFF
TGCGCCAGCAGTCAATCATGGGAGCGGGAGGGCAGCCCCTGCCTGAGTTACTCCTACAATGAGCAGTTCTTC
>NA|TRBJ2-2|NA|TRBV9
CASSVTVGELFF
TGTGCCAGCAGCGTGACAGTCGGGGAGCTGTTTTTT
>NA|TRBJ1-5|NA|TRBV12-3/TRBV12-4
CASSFGAAGQPQHF
TGTGCCAGCAGTTTCGGGGCAGCTGGACAGCCCCAGCATTTT
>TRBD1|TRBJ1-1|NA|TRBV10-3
CAISPGQELMNTEAFF
TGTGCCATCTCACCGGGACAGGAGCTTATGAACACTGAAGCTTTCTTT
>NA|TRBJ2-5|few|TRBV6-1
CASASWTGQETQYF
TGTGCCAGCGCGTCATGGACGGGCCAAGAGACCCAGTACTTC
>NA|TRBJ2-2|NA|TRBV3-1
CASSQVSRGSGELFF
TGTGCCAGCAGCCAAGTTAGTAGGGGTAGCGGGGAGCTGTTTTTT
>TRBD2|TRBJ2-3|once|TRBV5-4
CASSAEDSGGTDTQYF
TGTGCCAGCAGCGCCGAGGATAGCGGGGGCACAGATACGCAGTATTTT
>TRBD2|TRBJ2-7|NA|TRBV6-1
CASSEAPGLAGYEQYF
TGTGCCAGCAGTGAAGCCCCGGGACTAGCCGGCTACGAGCAGTACTTC
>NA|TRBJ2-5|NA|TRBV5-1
CASSTEGGVGETQYF
TGCGCCAGCAGCACGGAAGGCGGGGTAGGCGAGACCCAGTACTTC
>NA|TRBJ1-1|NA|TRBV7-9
CASSPEGGEGTEAFF
TGTGCCAGCAGCCCTGAGGGAGGGGAGGGCACTGAAGCTTTCTTT
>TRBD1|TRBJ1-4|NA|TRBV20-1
CSARDGQGAPNEKLFF
TGCAGTGCTAGAGATGGACAGGGAGCTCCTAATGAAAAACTGTTTTTT
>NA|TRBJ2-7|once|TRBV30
CAWSQGGGYEQYF
TGTGCCTGGAGTCAGGGGGGCGGCTACGAGCAGTACTTC
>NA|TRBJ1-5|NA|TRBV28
CASSSDGTFFQPQHF
TGTGCCAGCAGTTCCGACGGGACATTTTTCCAGCCCCAGCATTTT
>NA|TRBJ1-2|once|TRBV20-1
CSADPGFGYGYTF
TGCAGTGCAGACCCGGGATTTGGCTATGGCTACACCTTC
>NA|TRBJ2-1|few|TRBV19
CASSIEGNEQFF
TGTGCCAGTAGTATCGAGGGAAATGAGCAGTTCTTC
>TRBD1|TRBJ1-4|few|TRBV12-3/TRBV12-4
CASSSGTATNEKLFF
TGTGCCAGCAGTTCCGGGACAGCAACTAATGAAAAACTGTTTTTT
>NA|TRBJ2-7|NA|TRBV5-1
CASSVGSTYEQYF
TGCGCCAGCAGCGTCGGGTCCACCTACGAGCAGTACTTC
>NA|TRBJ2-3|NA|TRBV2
CASSSIADTDTQYF
TGTGCCAGCAGTTCTATAGCAGACACAGATACGCAGTATTTT